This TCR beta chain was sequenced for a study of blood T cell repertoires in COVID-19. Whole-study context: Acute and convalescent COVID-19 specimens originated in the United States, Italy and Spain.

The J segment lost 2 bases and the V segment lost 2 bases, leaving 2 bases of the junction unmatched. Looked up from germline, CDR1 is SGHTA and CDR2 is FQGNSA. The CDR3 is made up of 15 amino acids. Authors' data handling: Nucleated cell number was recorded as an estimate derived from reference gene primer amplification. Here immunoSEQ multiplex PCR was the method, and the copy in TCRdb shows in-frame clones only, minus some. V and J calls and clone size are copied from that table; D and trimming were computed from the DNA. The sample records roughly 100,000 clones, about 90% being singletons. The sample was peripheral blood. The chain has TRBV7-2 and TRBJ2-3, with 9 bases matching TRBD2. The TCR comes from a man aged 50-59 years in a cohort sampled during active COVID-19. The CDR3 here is CASSLLAGPTDTQYF. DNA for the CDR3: TGTGCCAGCAGCTTACTAGCGGGGCCCACAGATACGCAGTATTTT.